The 23 T cell receptor beta chains presented below share a single source sample, sequenced in a study of CD8+ T cells in alopecia areata. Treatment in this sample: oral pan-JAK inhibitor, 5-10 mg twice daily. Isolated RNA was reverse transcribed into cDNA used as the sequencing template. TCRdb's copy holds only in-frame clones and misses some; the assay was immunoSEQ multiplex PCR. The table shows 90,000 to 150,000 clones, with 53% occurring only once. This sample comprised CD4+ T cells sorted from blood, obtained at week 4, from a patient treated with tofacitinib. These receptors came from a human donor with alopecia areata.

This chain uses TRBV5-1 with TRBJ2-7, with a weak D call TRBD1 (5 bases). Looked up from germline, CDR1 is SGHRS and CDR2 is YFSETQ. The CDR3 runs 16 residues. V was pared by 4 bases and J by 1 base, with 18 bases between. In DNA form, the CDR3 reads TGCGCCAGCAGCCCATCAGGGTCCGGTGTGTCCTACGAGCAGTACTTC. It codes for CASSPSGSGVSYEQYF.

V usage is TRBV7-9 and J usage is TRBJ1-5; D might be TRBD1 (5 bases). Germline V gene lookup returns CDR1 SEHNR and CDR2 FQNEAQ (reference sequence). The CDR3 spans 15 residues. Trimming took off 5 bases at V and 1 base at J, with 12 bases between the two ends. The CDR3 coding sequence is TGTGCCAGCAGCCCCCACGGGGGGAGCAATCAGCCCCAGCATTTT. Protein: CASSPHGGSNQPQHF.

V usage is TRBV6-5 and J usage is TRBJ2-7, with 8 bases lining up with TRBD1. Trimming cost V 0 bases and J 1 base; bases outside gene matches: 2. Germline-derived CDR1 and CDR2 are MNHEY and SVGAGI. CDR3 length equals 15 residues. This CDR3 reads CASSYSGDRSYEQYF. CDR3 coding DNA: TGTGCCAGCAGTTACTCCGGGGACAGGTCCTACGAGCAGTACTTC.

V gene TRBV10-3 combines with J gene TRBJ1-1; D may be TRBD1 (5 bases). Deletions cut 10 bases from V and 1 base from J, with 19 bases between. The CDR3 runs to 15 residues. In germline, CDR1 is ENHRY, CDR2 SYGVKD. The CDR3 here is CAKKGPGTQNTEAFF. Here the CDR3 DNA reads TGTGCCAAGAAAGGACCAGGGACGCAGAACACTGAAGCTTTCTTT.

Only a few counts were recorded for this clone. The CDR3 sequence: CAISDRRTGDYEQYF. The CDR3 DNA is TGTGCCATCAGTGACCGGCGGACAGGGGACTACGAGCAGTACTTC. The V call is TRBV10-3, the J call TRBJ2-7, with 9 nucleotides matching TRBD1. The CDR3 is 15 residues long. CDR1 and CDR2 (germline): ENHRY, SYGVKD. J gave up 3 bases and V 3 bases, and 6 bases lay outside the gene matches.

The V call is TRBV30, the J call TRBJ1-1, with 10 bases that match TRBD1. Losses at the gene ends were 2 bases for V and 11 bases for J; bases not matched to a gene: 11. The germline CDR1 and CDR2 sequences are GTSNPN and SVGIG (reference sequence). CDR3 length: 14 amino acids. The CDR3: CAWSTPGQGPQAFF. For the CDR3, the DNA is TGTGCCTGGAGTACGCCGGGACAGGGGCCTCAGGCTTTCTTT.

This clone came up a few times. The chain carries TRBV19 and TRBJ2-1, with 7 bases identical to TRBD1. Germline trimming cut 7 bases from V and 4 bases from J; bases unmatched to any gene: 10. Germline V lookup: CDR1 LNHDA, CDR2 SQIVND (reference sequence). The CDR3 runs to 15 residues. CDR3 region: CASKLQDRRYNEQFF. CDR3 DNA sequence: TGTGCCAGTAAACTACAGGACAGGAGGTACAATGAGCAGTTCTTC.

The J gene is TRBJ1-1, the V gene TRBV15, with 9 nucleotides matching TRBD1. Per germline, CDR1 LNHNV and CDR2 YYDKDF (reference sequence). V shed 1 base, J shed 8 bases, and the junction held 8 bases outside the gene matches. The CDR3 consists of 15 residues. The CDR3 sequence is CATSRVDRGRLEAFF. The CDR3 DNA is TGTGCCACCAGCAGAGTGGACAGGGGCCGGTTAGAAGCTTTCTTT.

This clone showed up just a few times. J is TRBJ2-1 and V is TRBV5-1; 9 bases align to TRBD2. V shed 5 bases and J 7 bases; nucleotides not matched to a gene: 7. The CDR3 spans 14 residues. Germline V gene sequence: CDR1 SGHRS, CDR2 YFSETQ. The CDR3 protein is CASRSIAGANEQFF. The CDR3 bases are TGCGCCAGCAGATCAATAGCGGGAGCGAATGAGCAGTTCTTC.

The sample holds a few counts of this clone. The V gene is TRBV9, the J gene TRBJ1-2; TRBD1 matches at 7 bases. The V and J ends lost 0 bases and 8 bases, in that order; junction bases with no gene match: 7. Germline CDR1 is SGDLS and CDR2 is YYNGEE. The CDR3 is made up of 14 amino acids. The DNA for the CDR3 is TGTGCCAGCAGCGTAGAGGGGGCCGGGGAAGGCTACACCTTC. Protein product: CASSVEGAGEGYTF. Full variable domain (remainder filled in from reference TRBV9 and TRBJ1-2): DSGVTQTPKHLITATGQRVTLRCSPRSGDLSVYWYQQSLDQGLQFLIQYYNGEERAKGNILERFSAQQFPDLHSELNLSSLELGDSALYFCASSVEGAGEGYTFGSGTRLTVV.

CDR3 sequence (DNA): TGTGCCAGCAGCTTCCAAATATCGGCTAAAACCGGGGAGCTGTTTTTT. Translated, it gives CASSFQISAKTGELFF. The V and J genes are TRBV7-2 and TRBJ2-2, with no clear D. The CDR3 length is 16 residues. The germline V gene has CDR1 SGHTA and CDR2 FQGNSA. V dropped 3 bases and J dropped 5 bases, with 16 bases sitting between them. Combining the CDR3 with reference TRBV7-2 and TRBJ2-2 gives the whole variable domain GAGVSQSPSNKVTEKGKDVELRCDPISGHTALYWYRQSLGQGLEFLIYFQGNSAPDKSGLPSDRFSAERTGGSVSTLTIQRTQQEDSAVYLCASSFQISAKTGELFFGEGSRLTVL.

The CDR3 spells CASSLVSSGGSDTQYF. The CDR3, as DNA: TGTGCCAGCAGCTTGGTCTCTAGCGGGGGGTCAGATACGCAGTATTTT. The V and J genes are TRBV5-4 and TRBJ2-3, with 11 nucleotides matching TRBD2. V dropped 0 bases and J dropped 4; count of bases not matched to a gene: 4. The CDR3 length is 16 residues. CDR1 and CDR2 (germline): SGHNT, YYREEE (reference sequence). The full variable domain, rest sourced from reference TRBV5-4 and TRBJ2-3, is ETGVTQSPTHLIKTRGQQVTLRCSSQSGHNTVSWYQQALGQGPQFIFQYYREEENGRGNFPPRFSGLQFPNYSSELNVNALELDDSALYLCASSLVSSGGSDTQYFGPGTRLTVL.

The V and J genes are TRBV29-1 and TRBJ1-2; D gene unclear. With 6 bases removed from V and 0 bases from J, the gap between germline ends came to 17 bases. Germline CDR1 SQVTM, CDR2 ANQGSEA. CDR3 length: 15 residues. CDR3 DNA: TGCAGCGTCGCCTCCTTATTGATTCCTAACTATGGCTACACCTTC. It translates to CSVASLLIPNYGYTF.

This clone has just a few counts. The chain has TRBV4-1 and TRBJ2-4; no clear D gene. Trimming removed 3 bases from V and 1 base from J, with 19 bases in between. The CDR3 consists of 18 residues. CDR1 is MGHRA, CDR2 YSYEKL, per germline. Written as DNA, the CDR3 is TGCGCCAGCAGCCACCCCGAGGCGAGAGAGAGGGCCAAAAACATTCAGTACTTC. Amino acids: CASSHPEARERAKNIQYF.

The chain uses TRBV20-1 and TRBJ1-1; D gene unclear. Germline CDR1 and CDR2: DFQATT and SNEGSKA (reference sequence). The CDR3 loop spans 11 amino acids. The V end lost 3 bases, the J end lost 8 bases, and 10 bases lay between the germline ends. Here the CDR3 DNA reads TGCAGTGCTAGTGGGGTCAGGGAAGCTTTCTTT. It codes for CSASGVREAFF.

This clone was observed a handful of times. Other nucleotide sequences in the sample specify the same CDR3. V and J are TRBV30 and TRBJ1-5; a weak D match, TRBD1 (6 bases). The CDR3 sequence is 15 residues long. Trimming stripped 0 bases from V and 4 bases from J, with 13 bases between. Looked up from germline, CDR1 is GTSNPN and CDR2 is SVGIG (reference sequence). The CDR3 sequence: CAWSVVTGLNQPQHF. In nucleotides, the CDR3 is TGTGCCTGGAGTGTGGTGACAGGTTTAAATCAGCCCCAGCATTTT.

The rearrangement links TRBV7-9 to TRBJ1-1; a possible D gene is TRBD1 (6 bases). Trimming stripped 5 bases from V and 0 bases from J, with 13 bases between. This CDR3 contains 15 residues. Germline V gene sequence: CDR1 SEHNR, CDR2 FQNEAQ (reference sequence). The CDR3, as DNA: TGTGCCAGCAGCCGTACAGGACAGATGAACACTGAAGCTTTCTTT. Translating gives CASSRTGQMNTEAFF.

This clone was observed a handful of times. The rearrangement links TRBV18 to TRBJ1-6; D perhaps matches TRBD1 (5 bases). V gave up 3 bases and J gave up 6 bases, with 12 bases separating them. This CDR3 is 15 amino acids long. The germline gives CDR1 KGHSH, CDR2 LQKENI. CDR3 nucleotide sequence: TGTGCCAGCTCACCGGGACCTCCACGTAATTCACCCCTCCACTTT. This gives the protein CASSPGPPRNSPLHF.

The V gene is TRBV6-4, the J gene TRBJ1-1, with 11 bases lining up with TRBD1. V was pared by 3 bases and J by 4 bases, with 1 base of the junction left unmatched. The length of the CDR3 is 14 residues. Germline assignment: CDR1 MRHNA and CDR2 SNTAGT. In DNA, the CDR3 is TGTGCCAGCAGTGAAGGGACAGGGGGCACTGAAGCTTTCTTT. Its translation is CASSEGTGGTEAFF.

This rearrangement joins TRBV30 to TRBJ1-1, with D perhaps matching TRBD1 (6 bases). The germline CDR1 and CDR2 sequences are GTSNPN and SVGIG (reference sequence). This CDR3 is built from 14 residues. The V gene lost 1 base and the J gene lost 4 bases, with 13 bases spanning the gap. The CDR3 nucleotides are TGTGCCTGGAGTGCGATTACAGGGTTCACTGAAGCTTTCTTT. This codes for CAWSAITGFTEAFF.

This chain links TRBV6-5 with TRBJ2-7; the match to TRBD1 covers 10 bases. The CDR3 covers 13 residues. The V segment lost 9 bases and the J segment 3 bases; nucleotides outside the gene matches: 5. Germline CDR1 reads MNHEY; CDR2 reads SVGAGI. The CDR3 DNA is TGTGCCAGTGGACAGGGGGGAAACTACGAGCAGTACTTC. Its protein is CASGQGGNYEQYF.

This chain joins TRBV10-3 and TRBJ2-7; no firm D call. CDR1 and CDR2 (germline): ENHRY, SYGVKD. The CDR3 loop spans 13 amino acids. V was shortened by 3 bases and J by 4 bases, with 10 bases between the two germline ends. The CDR3: CAISDGLEYEQYF. The CDR3 region has the DNA TGTGCCATCAGTGACGGGCTAGAGTACGAGCAGTACTTC.

CDR3: CAWGAPPGINTEAFF. Written as DNA, the CDR3 is TGTGCCTGGGGGGCCCCACCGGGGATTAACACTGAAGCTTTCTTT. This sequence joins TRBV30 and TRBJ1-1; possibly TRBD1 for D (5 bases). Germline-derived CDR1 and CDR2 are GTSNPN and SVGIG (reference sequence). This CDR3 comprises 15 residues. V was trimmed by 5 bases and J by 2 bases, leaving 18 bases between them. Full variable domain (outside the CDR3, taken from reference TRBV30 and TRBJ1-1): SQTIHQWPATLVQPVGSPLSLECTVEGTSNPNLYWYRQAAGRGLQLLFYSVGIGQISSEVPQNLSASRPQDRQFILSSKKLLLSDSGFYLCAWGAPPGINTEAFFGQGTRLTVV.